The clone carrying this T cell receptor beta chain was picked up many times. Its antigen is currently unknown. A TCRbeta library incorporating unique molecular identifiers was prepared. Each CDR3 protein gets one entry after TCRdb re-called the PCR reads with MiXCR. The table includes 480,000 or so distinct CDR3 sequences, about 10% detected once. These data are taken from a study of T-cell reconstitution after alpha-beta-depleted transplantation in children. This CDR3 spans 16 amino acids. The V gene lost 4 bases and the J gene lost 0 bases, with 12 bases spanning the gap. The V gene's germline CDR1 is ENHRY and CDR2 SYGVKD. Study outcomes and limitations: Alpha-beta T cells present about two months after transplant were reported to originate from several hundred expanded graft clones. Surviving recipient T cells and thymic progenitors produced the high day-60 TCRbeta diversity seen in some patients.

This clonotype originated in a child aged 2-15 years with inherited bone marrow failure, due to receive a stem cell transplant. The chain employs TRBV10-3 and TRBJ2-2; D gene uncertain. The input for sequencing was PBMCs, taken before TCRalphabeta/CD19-depleted stem cell transplant. The CDR3, as DNA: TGTGCCATCAGTGTGGGATTGAGGTCGAACACCGGGGAGCTGTTTTTT. This codes for CAISVGLRSNTGELFF.